A selection of T cell receptor beta chains follows, all from one sample in a study of beta chain features in type 1 diabetes. Profiled with immunoSEQ multiplex PCR; TCRdb holds only in-frame clones, not every one. Of 150,000 to 200,000 clones in the sample, roughly an eighth were seen once. The sequencing sample was made of central memory CD4+ T cells from blood. These receptors came from a woman between 18 and 29 years old in good health. Each CDR3 is given with its conserved first and last residue. A D gene is named only where the DNA matches it firmly. A clone size is listed for some rows: how often the clone was seen (once, few, many), or a class if it is expanded.

j_call: TRBJ1-1
clone_size: NA
d_call: TRBD1
v_call: TRBV27
cdr3_aa: CASSRTGVSEAFF
cdr3_nt: TGTGCCAGCAGTCGCACAGGGGTTAGTGAAGCTTTCTTT

j_call: TRBJ2-7
clone_size: few
d_call: TRBD1
v_call: TRBV2
cdr3_aa: CASKTRQGAREQYF
cdr3_nt: TGTGCCAGCAAAACGAGACAGGGGGCGCGCGAGCAGTACTTC

j_call: TRBJ1-2
clone_size: NA
d_call: NA
v_call: TRBV18
cdr3_aa: CASSLMDSNYGYTF
cdr3_nt: TGTGCCAGCTCACTTATGGACAGCAACTATGGCTACACCTTC

j_call: TRBJ1-4
clone_size: NA
d_call: NA
v_call: TRBV6-9
cdr3_aa: CANPDSSTNEKLFF
cdr3_nt: TGTGCCAACCCCGACAGCTCAACTAATGAAAAACTGTTTTTT

j_call: TRBJ1-5
clone_size: NA
d_call: NA
v_call: TRBV11-2
cdr3_aa: CASSFSGNQPQHF
cdr3_nt: TGTGCCAGCAGCTTCTCGGGCAATCAGCCCCAGCATTTT

j_call: TRBJ2-7
clone_size: NA
d_call: NA
v_call: TRBV18
cdr3_aa: CASSLSSYEQYF
cdr3_nt: TGTGCCAGCTCACTCTCCTCCTACGAGCAGTACTTC

j_call: TRBJ2-2
clone_size: NA
d_call: NA
v_call: TRBV6-4
cdr3_aa: CASSPSANTGELFF
cdr3_nt: TGTGCCAGCAGTCCTTCAGCGAACACCGGGGAGCTGTTTTTT

j_call: TRBJ2-1
clone_size: few
d_call: NA
v_call: TRBV30
cdr3_aa: CAWSVEGARGRAIF
cdr3_nt: TGTGCCTGGAGTGTGGAGGGGGCTAGGGGACGAGCTATCTTC

j_call: TRBJ1-4
clone_size: few
d_call: NA
v_call: TRBV7-6
cdr3_aa: CASSYREGEKLFF
cdr3_nt: TGTGCCAGCAGTTACAGGGAGGGTGAAAAACTGTTTTTT

j_call: TRBJ1-1
clone_size: NA
d_call: TRBD1
v_call: TRBV18
cdr3_aa: CASSLPSGTASTEAFF
cdr3_nt: TGTGCCAGCTCACTACCATCCGGGACAGCATCCACTGAAGCTTTCTTT

j_call: TRBJ1-2
clone_size: NA
d_call: NA
v_call: TRBV29-1
cdr3_aa: CSVAPDIAYGYTF
cdr3_nt: TGCAGCGTCGCCCCGGACATCGCCTATGGCTACACCTTC

j_call: TRBJ1-2
clone_size: NA
d_call: TRBD1
v_call: TRBV29-1
cdr3_aa: CSVSGTGVRGYTF
cdr3_nt: TGCAGCGTGTCCGGGACAGGAGTCCGTGGCTACACCTTC

j_call: TRBJ2-7
clone_size: few
d_call: NA
v_call: TRBV28
cdr3_aa: CASRTPGLSGGEQYF
cdr3_nt: TGTGCCAGCAGGACCCCGGGACTTTCCGGGGGTGAGCAGTACTTC

j_call: TRBJ2-5
clone_size: NA
d_call: NA
v_call: TRBV30
cdr3_aa: CAWSVHRQQETQYF
cdr3_nt: TGTGCCTGGAGTGTACATCGCCAGCAAGAGACCCAGTACTTC

j_call: TRBJ2-5
clone_size: few
d_call: NA
v_call: TRBV7-9
cdr3_aa: CASSFGIQETQYF
cdr3_nt: TGTGCCAGCAGCTTCGGGATCCAAGAGACCCAGTACTTC

j_call: TRBJ2-5
clone_size: few
d_call: NA
v_call: TRBV5-4
cdr3_aa: CASRGQRDQETQYF
cdr3_nt: TGTGCCAGCAGGGGGCAGCGGGACCAAGAGACCCAGTACTTC

j_call: TRBJ1-2
clone_size: NA
d_call: NA
v_call: TRBV27
cdr3_aa: CASSLSWQGHGYTF
cdr3_nt: TGTGCCAGCAGTTTATCCTGGCAGGGCCATGGCTACACCTTC

j_call: TRBJ2-1
clone_size: NA
d_call: NA
v_call: TRBV18
cdr3_aa: CASREYEQFF
cdr3_nt: TGTGCCAGCCGAGAGTATGAGCAGTTCTTC

j_call: TRBJ1-5
clone_size: few
d_call: NA
v_call: TRBV15
cdr3_aa: CATSFQGGQPQHF
cdr3_nt: TGTGCCACCAGCTTTCAAGGGGGTCAGCCCCAGCATTTT

j_call: TRBJ1-1
clone_size: few
d_call: TRBD1
v_call: TRBV28
cdr3_aa: CASINRGVNTEAFF
cdr3_nt: TGTGCCAGCATTAACAGGGGGGTGAACACTGAAGCTTTCTTT

j_call: TRBJ2-3
clone_size: few
d_call: TRBD2
v_call: TRBV7-9
cdr3_aa: CAIPRASGDTQYF
cdr3_nt: TGTGCCATCCCCCGGGCTAGCGGAGATACGCAGTATTTT

j_call: TRBJ2-7
clone_size: few
d_call: TRBD2
v_call: TRBV25-1
cdr3_aa: CASSNPSGVEQYF
cdr3_nt: TGTGCCAGCAGTAATCCTAGCGGGGTCGAGCAGTACTTC

j_call: TRBJ1-2
clone_size: NA
d_call: TRBD1
v_call: TRBV27
cdr3_aa: CASSPRQGPNYGYTF
cdr3_nt: TGTGCCAGCAGTCCACGACAGGGGCCGAATTATGGCTACACCTTC

j_call: TRBJ1-1
clone_size: few
d_call: TRBD1
v_call: TRBV11-2
cdr3_aa: CASSLAGVVRTGWAFF
cdr3_nt: TGTGCCAGCAGCTTAGCGGGTGTGGTCCGGACAGGGTGGGCTTTCTTT

j_call: TRBJ2-2
clone_size: NA
d_call: TRBD2
v_call: TRBV5-4
cdr3_aa: CASSLANQRETGELFF
cdr3_nt: TGTGCCAGCAGCTTGGCCAATCAGCGGGAGACCGGGGAGCTGTTTTTT

j_call: TRBJ2-1
clone_size: few
d_call: TRBD2
v_call: TRBV29-1
cdr3_aa: CSVEGTNYNEQFF
cdr3_nt: TGCAGCGTTGAGGGGACTAATTACAATGAGCAGTTCTTC

j_call: TRBJ2-5
clone_size: few
d_call: NA
v_call: TRBV28
cdr3_aa: CASSGQTQETQYF
cdr3_nt: TGTGCCAGCAGCGGACAGACCCAAGAGACCCAGTACTTC

j_call: TRBJ2-1
clone_size: NA
d_call: TRBD2
v_call: TRBV11-3
cdr3_aa: CASSLEGGGRDNEQFF
cdr3_nt: TGTGCCAGCAGCTTAGAGGGCGGCGGGAGGGACAATGAGCAGTTCTTC

j_call: TRBJ1-2
clone_size: few
d_call: NA
v_call: TRBV7-9
cdr3_aa: CAISDRNYGYTF
cdr3_nt: TGTGCCATCTCGGACAGAAACTATGGCTACACCTTC

j_call: TRBJ2-7
clone_size: NA
d_call: NA
v_call: TRBV9
cdr3_aa: CASSAGDGYEQYF
cdr3_nt: TGTGCCAGCAGCGCAGGGGACGGCTACGAGCAGTACTTC

j_call: TRBJ1-1
clone_size: NA
d_call: NA
v_call: TRBV11-2
cdr3_aa: CASSRGGDSAEAFF
cdr3_nt: TGTGCCAGCAGCCGTGGGGGGGATTCAGCTGAAGCTTTCTTT

j_call: TRBJ2-4
clone_size: few
d_call: TRBD2
v_call: TRBV18
cdr3_aa: CASSPPLARTGNIQYF
cdr3_nt: TGTGCCAGCTCACCACCACTAGCGAGAACGGGGAACATTCAGTACTTC

j_call: TRBJ1-3
clone_size: few
d_call: TRBD1
v_call: TRBV5-1
cdr3_aa: CASSLLTGAGNTIYF
cdr3_nt: TGCGCCAGCAGCTTGTTAACAGGGGCTGGAAACACCATATATTTT